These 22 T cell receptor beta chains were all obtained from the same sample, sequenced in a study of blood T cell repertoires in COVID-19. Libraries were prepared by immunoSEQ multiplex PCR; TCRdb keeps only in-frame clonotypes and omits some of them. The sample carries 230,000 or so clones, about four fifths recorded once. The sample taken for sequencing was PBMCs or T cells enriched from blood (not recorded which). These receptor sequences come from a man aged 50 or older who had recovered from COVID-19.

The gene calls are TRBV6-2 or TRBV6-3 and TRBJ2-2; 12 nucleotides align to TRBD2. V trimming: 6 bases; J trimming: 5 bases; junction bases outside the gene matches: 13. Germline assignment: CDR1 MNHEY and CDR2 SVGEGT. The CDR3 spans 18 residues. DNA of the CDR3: TGTGCCAGCAGCCCCCGACTAGCGGGAGTCGTAGGAACCGGGGAGCTGTTTTTT. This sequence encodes CASSPRLAGVVGTGELFF.

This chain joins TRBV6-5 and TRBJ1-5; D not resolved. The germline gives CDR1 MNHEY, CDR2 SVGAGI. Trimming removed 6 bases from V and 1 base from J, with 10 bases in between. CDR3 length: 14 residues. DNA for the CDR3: TGTGCCAGCAGACTACGAGGGAGCAATCAGCCCCAGCATTTT. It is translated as CASRLRGSNQPQHF.

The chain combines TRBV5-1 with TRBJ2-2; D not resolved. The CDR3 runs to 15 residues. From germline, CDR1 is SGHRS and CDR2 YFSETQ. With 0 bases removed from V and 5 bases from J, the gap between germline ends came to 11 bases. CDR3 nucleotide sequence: TGCGCCAGCAGCTTGGAAACCAAGCTTACCGGGGAGCTGTTTTTT. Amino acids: CASSLETKLTGELFF.

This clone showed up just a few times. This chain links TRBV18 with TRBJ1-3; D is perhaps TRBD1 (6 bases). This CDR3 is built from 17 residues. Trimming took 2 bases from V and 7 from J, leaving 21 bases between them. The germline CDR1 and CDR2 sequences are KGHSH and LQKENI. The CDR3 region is CASSPMGTTTLRNTIYF. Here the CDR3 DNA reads TGTGCCAGCTCACCAATGGGGACAACCACCCTCAGGAACACCATATATTTT.

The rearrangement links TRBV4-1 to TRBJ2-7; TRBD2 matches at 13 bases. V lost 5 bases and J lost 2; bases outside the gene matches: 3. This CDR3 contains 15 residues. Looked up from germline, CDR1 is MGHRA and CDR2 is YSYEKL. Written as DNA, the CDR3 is TGCGCCAGCAGCTTTGGGACTAGCGGGGCCTACGAGCAGTACTTC. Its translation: CASSFGTSGAYEQYF.

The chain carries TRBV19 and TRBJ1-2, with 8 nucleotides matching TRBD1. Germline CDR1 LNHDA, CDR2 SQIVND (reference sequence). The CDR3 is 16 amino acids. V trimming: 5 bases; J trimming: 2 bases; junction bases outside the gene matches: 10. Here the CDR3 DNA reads TGTGCCAGTAGTCCAAGGCCCGGACAGGGCAACTATGGCTACACCTTC. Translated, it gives CASSPRPGQGNYGYTF.

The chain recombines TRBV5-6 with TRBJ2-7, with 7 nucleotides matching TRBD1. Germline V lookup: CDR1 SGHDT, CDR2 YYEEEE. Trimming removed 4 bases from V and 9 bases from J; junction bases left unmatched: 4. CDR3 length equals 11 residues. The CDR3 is CASSANRGQYF. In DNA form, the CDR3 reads TGTGCCAGCAGCGCGAACAGGGGGCAGTACTTC.

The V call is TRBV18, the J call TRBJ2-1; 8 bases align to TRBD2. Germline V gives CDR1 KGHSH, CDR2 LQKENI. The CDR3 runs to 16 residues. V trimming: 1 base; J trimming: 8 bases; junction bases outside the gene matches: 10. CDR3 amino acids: CASSPHALAGNYEQFF. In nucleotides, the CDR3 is TGTGCCAGCTCACCACACGCTCTAGCGGGTAACTATGAGCAGTTCTTC.

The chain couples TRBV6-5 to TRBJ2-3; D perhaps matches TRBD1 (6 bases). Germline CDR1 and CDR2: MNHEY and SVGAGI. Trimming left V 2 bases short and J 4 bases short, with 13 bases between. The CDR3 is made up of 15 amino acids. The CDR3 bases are TGTGCCAGCAGTTACCAGACAGGTTTCCCAGATACGCAGTATTTT. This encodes CASSYQTGFPDTQYF.

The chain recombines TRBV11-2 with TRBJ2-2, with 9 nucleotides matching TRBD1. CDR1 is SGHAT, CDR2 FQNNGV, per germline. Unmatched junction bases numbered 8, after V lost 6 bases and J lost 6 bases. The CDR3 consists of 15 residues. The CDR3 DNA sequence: TGTGCCAGCAGTTTTTCCACAGGGGGCTCCGGGGAGCTGTTTTTT. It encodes CASSFSTGGSGELFF.

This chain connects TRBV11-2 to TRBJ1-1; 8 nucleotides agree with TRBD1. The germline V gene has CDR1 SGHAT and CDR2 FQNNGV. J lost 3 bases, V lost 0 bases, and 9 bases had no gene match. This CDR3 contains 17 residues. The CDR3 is CASSLDRRQGADTEAFF. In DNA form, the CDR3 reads TGTGCCAGCAGCTTAGATCGGCGGCAGGGGGCGGACACTGAAGCTTTCTTT. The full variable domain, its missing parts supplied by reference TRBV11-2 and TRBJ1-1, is EAGVAQSPRYKIIEKRQSVAFWCNPISGHATLYWYQQILGQGPKLLIQFQNNGVVDDSQLPKDRFSAERLKGVDSTLKIQPAKLEDSAVYLCASSLDRRQGADTEAFFGQGTRLTVV.

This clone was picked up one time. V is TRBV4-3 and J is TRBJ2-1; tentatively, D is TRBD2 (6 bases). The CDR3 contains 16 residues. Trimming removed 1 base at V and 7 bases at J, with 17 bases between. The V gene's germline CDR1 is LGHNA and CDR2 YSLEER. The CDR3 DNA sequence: TGCGCCAGCAGCCAAGTCTTGCGGGACCCTGGGAATGAGCAGTTCTTC. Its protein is CASSQVLRDPGNEQFF.

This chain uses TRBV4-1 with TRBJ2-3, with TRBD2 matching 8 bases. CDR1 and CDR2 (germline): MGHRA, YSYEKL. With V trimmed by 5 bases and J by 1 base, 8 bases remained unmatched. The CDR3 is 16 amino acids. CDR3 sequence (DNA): TGCGCCAGCAGCGCTTGGGGGACTAGGGGCACAGATACGCAGTATTTT. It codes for CASSAWGTRGTDTQYF.

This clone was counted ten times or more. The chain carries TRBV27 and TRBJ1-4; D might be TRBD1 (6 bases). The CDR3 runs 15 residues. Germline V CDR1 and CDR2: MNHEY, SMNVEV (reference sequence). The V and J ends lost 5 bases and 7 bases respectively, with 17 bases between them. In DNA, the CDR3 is TGTGCCAGCAGTCCAACAGGGTCTTATGGTGAAAAACTGTTTTTT. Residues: CASSPTGSYGEKLFF.

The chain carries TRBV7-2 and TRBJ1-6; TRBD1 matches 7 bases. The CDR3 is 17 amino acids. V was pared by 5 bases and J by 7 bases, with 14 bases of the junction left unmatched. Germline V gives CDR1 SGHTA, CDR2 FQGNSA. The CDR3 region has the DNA TGTGCCAGCAGCCCCTCTCCGTTCGAGACAGGGAATTCACCCCTCCACTTT. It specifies CASSPSPFETGNSPLHF.

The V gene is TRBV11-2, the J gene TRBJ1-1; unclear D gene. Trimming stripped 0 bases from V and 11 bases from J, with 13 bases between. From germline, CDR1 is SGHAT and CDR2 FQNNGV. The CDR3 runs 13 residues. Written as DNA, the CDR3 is TGTGCCAGCAGCTTAGATCCCGGGTCGCGGGCTTTCTTT. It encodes CASSLDPGSRAFF.

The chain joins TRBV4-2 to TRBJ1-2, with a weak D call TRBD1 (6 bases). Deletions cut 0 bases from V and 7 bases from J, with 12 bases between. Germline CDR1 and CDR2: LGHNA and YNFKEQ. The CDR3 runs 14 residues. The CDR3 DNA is TGTGCCAGCAGCCAAGATAGGGGGGGAGGTGGCTACACCTTC. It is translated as CASSQDRGGGGYTF.

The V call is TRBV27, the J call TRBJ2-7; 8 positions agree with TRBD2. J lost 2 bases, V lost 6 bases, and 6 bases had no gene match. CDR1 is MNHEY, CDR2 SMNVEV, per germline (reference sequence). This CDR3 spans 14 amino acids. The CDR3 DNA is TGTGCCAGCAGACTAGCGGTTGTCCCCTACGAGCAGTACTTC. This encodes CASRLAVVPYEQYF.

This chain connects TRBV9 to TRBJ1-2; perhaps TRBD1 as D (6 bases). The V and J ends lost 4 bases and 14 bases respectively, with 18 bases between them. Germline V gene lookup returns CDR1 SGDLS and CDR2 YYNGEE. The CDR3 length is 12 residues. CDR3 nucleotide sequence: TGTGCCAGCAGCATGACAGGCCTTTCGGAAACCTTC. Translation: CASSMTGLSETF.

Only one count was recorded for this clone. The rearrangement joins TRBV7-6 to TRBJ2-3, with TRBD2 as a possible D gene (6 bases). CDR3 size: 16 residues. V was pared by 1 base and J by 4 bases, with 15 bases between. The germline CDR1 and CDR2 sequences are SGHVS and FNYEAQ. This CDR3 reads CASSLVGGIGADTQYF. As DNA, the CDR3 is TGTGCCAGCAGCTTAGTGGGCGGGATTGGGGCAGATACGCAGTATTTT.

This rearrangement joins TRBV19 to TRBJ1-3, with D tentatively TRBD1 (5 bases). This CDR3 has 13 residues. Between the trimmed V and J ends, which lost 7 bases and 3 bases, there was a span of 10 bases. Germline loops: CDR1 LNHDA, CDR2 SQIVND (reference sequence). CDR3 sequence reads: CASTQGLGNTIYF. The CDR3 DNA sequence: TGTGCCAGTACCCAGGGTCTTGGAAACACCATATATTTT.

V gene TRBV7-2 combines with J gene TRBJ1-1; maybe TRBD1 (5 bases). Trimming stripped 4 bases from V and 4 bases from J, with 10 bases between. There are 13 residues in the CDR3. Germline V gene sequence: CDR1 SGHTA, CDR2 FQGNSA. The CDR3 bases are TGTGCCAGCAGCTACGACAGAAGCACTGAAGCTTTCTTT. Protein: CASSYDRSTEAFF.